This TCR beta chain was identified during a study of cytomegalovirus exposure and HLA in healthy donors (dated by TCRdb to the late 2010s). For the wider study: An earlier analysis of approximately 640 of the donors reported more than 250 Gb of sequence data and 100 million to 130 million unique TCR beta sequences from 150 million to 200 million T cells. Donor age, sex, ethnicity and CMV serostatus were collected together with the repertoire data. A later analysis re-examined previously published TCR beta repertoires from just over 650 donors and added high-resolution HLA genotyping to investigate patterns of TCR occurrence. To decide whether each TCR beta V gene segment behaved as functional or pseudogenic, an earlier analysis of 587 of the donors relied on high-throughput TCR beta sequencing. The study used immunosequencing to profile the T cell repertoires of hundreds of subjects and linked those repertoires to cytomegalovirus serostatus. Typing coverage varied by locus: about 620-630 donors for A, B, C, DRB1 and DQB1; approximately 560 for DQA1; more than 600 for DPA1; roughly 450 for DPB1. In a later genetic analysis, genome-wide SNP genotypes for about three fifths of the roughly 670 donors were used, and that subset was treated as a discovery cohort. An early release covering over 500 HLA-typed donors comprised around 300 gigabases of sequencing data and tens of millions of unique TCR sequences. Among the approximately 430 genotyped donors, approximately 76% belonged to the genetic ancestry cluster associated with self-reported Caucasian donors. Across approximately 420 genotyped donors of the cohort, an average of roughly 250,000 unique TCR beta nucleotide sequences per donor were sequenced, and 15% to 20% of those sequences were non-productive. Every repertoire in the discovery cohort had been generated on one and the same sequencing platform. A few DR-DQ haplotypes were treated as single units for association and clustering because of strong linkage in the cohort. The study combined high-throughput TCR immunosequencing, statistical association of individual TCRs with disease status, and machine learning to predict cytomegalovirus infection status. The study aimed to test whether signatures of past pathogen exposure could be identified by cataloging public T cell receptors. Class I and class II HLA loci were covered by the typing at four-digit resolution. Rather than drawing on any new phenotypic data, the later analysis identified candidate immune exposures from TCR beta sequences and the way those sequences occurred across donors. In addition to the first cohort of about 650 subjects, a separate validation cohort of approximately 120 different subjects was used.

From V the trimming removes 3 bases and from J it removes 7 bases, while the gene matches leave 9 bases of the junction unaccounted for. The germline V gene (reference sequence) provides CDR1 LNHDA and CDR2 SQIVND. The CDR3 runs 17 residues from the cysteine to the phenylalanine. Of the read, only the CDR3 DNA is kept; its 51 bases are in frame from base 1. The cohort consisted of 670 or so healthy bone marrow donors. Cohort members were all nominally healthy when sampled, although unrecorded immune exposures were likely present. The donor was CMV seropositive and was included in the group of 289 seropositive cohort members. Every donor gave a peripheral blood sample, and the peripheral blood mononuclear cells from that sample were used for TCR beta sequencing. The Qiagen DNeasy Blood Extraction Kit was used to extract genomic DNA from the blood cell samples. Overall results and qualifications from the work: The presence/absence analyses assumed that sequencing depth was roughly uniform across donors, and that assumption may not be true. The study listed 164 TCR beta chains as associated with cytomegalovirus. Because counts were too low, around 17 rarely observed V segments, including chromosome 9 orphons, were left out of the earlier analysis of 587 of the donors. According to a later genetic analysis, donors in an Asian-associated ancestry cluster had fewer N-insertions in productive TCRs than the roughly 670-donor mean. The authors suggested that the approach could potentially be extended to other disease states and immunological phenotypes. A further reported finding was that TCR beta sequences accurately predicted the HLA-A and HLA-B alleles for most subjects in the first cohort. An association between a missense DCLRE1C variant and V-gene and J-gene trimming of TCR beta chains was found in a later genetic analysis and replicated in an independent cohort. A later analysis associated roughly 17,000 TCR beta sequences with specific HLA alleles at a false discovery rate of 0.05. In vitro tests confirmed that a few of the cytomegalovirus-associated TCR beta chains recognize cytomegalovirus antigens. Across donors, most TCR sequences were observed very rarely, whereas some public TCRs were present in many individuals. A cluster of highly shared sequence variants was judged likely to be a technical artifact of the sequencing pipeline. In a later analysis, several top co-occurrence clusters were reported to appear linked to parvovirus B19, influenza, CMV and Epstein-Barr virus. The only immune exposure information available for the cohort was CMV serostatus. When HLA alleles, especially DR and DQ, strongly co-occurred, attributing TCR associations to individual alleles was difficult. A later analysis found that most CMV-associated TCR beta chains appeared HLA-restricted, with HLA associations seemingly driven largely by CMV exposure. In an earlier analysis of approximately 590 of the donors, most TCR beta V segments appeared in productive rearrangements about 87% or about 30% of the time, broadly matching IMGT annotations. In a later analysis, HLA-associated TCR beta chains showed more clonal expansion and lower generation probabilities than non-associated chains that were equally common. Because HLA typing was unavailable for some donors at each locus, only the typed subset was used in association tests. Linkage disequilibrium might explain the correlated functional status among segregating V segments, but an unknown experimental factor could not be ruled out. In a later analysis, TCR association rates were found to vary across HLA loci, with the most associated TCRs seen for DRB1 alleles and the fewest for HLA-C alleles. Cytomegalovirus status was reported to be diagnosed by the classifier with high specificity and sensitivity in both the original and validation cohorts. Some IMGT-functional V segments, including TRBV6-2 and TRBV6-3, could not be distinguished by the 87-base-pair reads and were therefore excluded. The cohort was sequenced for TCR beta chains only, and without alpha or paired-chain data the features that could be detected were limited.

A note on this clone: What this receptor recognizes is not known. It has no much larger one-base neighbor in the sample; base qualities were not kept.

Libraries came from the immunoSEQ multiplex PCR assay. A mixture of 60 forward primers for TCR Vbeta segments and 13 reverse primers for TCR Jbeta segments was used in the multiplex PCR. The CDR3 region of rearranged TCR beta genes was amplified from genomic DNA with a multiplex PCR assay. The amplified TCR beta libraries were sequenced on the Illumina HiSeq System as 87-base-pair reads. The original pipeline was this. A later analysis tallied some 79 million unique TCR beta chains across the 550 to 850 repertoires, and about 12 million of those chains were shared by two or more donors. Raw reads were error-corrected and collapsed into unique sequences by a nearest-neighbor algorithm in which closely related sequences were merged to remove PCR and sequencing errors. CDR3 sequences were aligned to IMGT reference sequences to assign V, D and J gene segments. For a sequence to be retained, a match of at least six nucleotides was required to both a V gene segment and a J gene segment. Rearrangements were called productive when the CDR3 lacked stop codons and stayed in frame with V and J; all others were non-productive. Following IMGT convention, CDR3 was defined as the stretch from the second conserved V-encoded cysteine to the conserved J-encoded phenylalanine. The earlier analysis of 500 to 650 of the donors excluded any sequence lacking an unambiguous match to a single V gene segment. In an earlier analysis of 587 of the donors, V segments were called functional above 56.7% productive rearrangements and were called segregating when the between-donor standard deviation exceeded 5%. A statistical classification framework was built for diagnosing cytomegalovirus status from the catalog of TCR beta chain sequences. In a later analysis, TCR nucleotide sequences were compared against IMGT/GENE-DB human TR gene sequences so that V and J genes could be assigned. The TCRdist pipeline was used in a later analysis to assign CDR3 sequences and most-parsimonious VDJ recombination scenarios. A later analysis defined each TCR beta chain by its CDR3 amino acid sequence plus V-gene family, and excluded reads lacking a unique V-gene family. To address suspected cross-contamination and a sequencing artifact, a later analysis removed 450 to 700 highly shared, low-generation-probability nucleotide sequences. For each public chain, a later analysis derived a clonal expansion index from normalized ranks of inferred template counts within each repertoire. In a later analysis, generation probabilities were computed with a VDJ recombination model fitted to out-of-frame rearrangements, and the resulting probabilities were checked against IGoR. A later analysis scored TCR-TCR, TCR-HLA and TCR-CMV co-occurrence with hypergeometric tests, applying a repertoire-size bias correction to TCR pairs. In a later analysis, false discovery rates were estimated by permuting HLA or CMV assignments 20 times. A later analysis grouped co-occurring TCRs with DBSCAN, adding TCRdist sequence similarity when clustering within HLA-allele-positive subsets. Repertoires with fewer than 30,000 or more than 120,000 public chains were left out of co-occurrence clustering, as were about five repertoires with anomalous nucleotide sharing. TCRdb provides this immuneACCESS table in a form limited to in-frame rearrangements. Some clones are lacking; in checked studies, under half of them reflect an unresolved V gene, and why the rest are absent is not known. V, J and clone size are taken as reported in that table, and D and trimming were inferred from the DNA itself. The sample table holds some 100,000 clones, of which around three quarters were seen once. In total, the top ten clones hold 7% to 9% of the sample.

This TCR was recovered from a woman aged 50 to 60 in good health and CMV-seropositive. Material: PBMCs. This sequence uses TRBV19 and TRBJ2-1; TRBD2 fits 13 bases in the junction. The nucleotide sequence reads TGTGCCAGTAGTATTGGACTAGCGGGAGAGGGTTGGAATGAGCAGTTCTTC. This translates into CASSIGLAGEGWNEQFF.